The rows below give T cell receptor beta chains drawn from one sample of a study of OX40 agonist ivuxolimab in advanced cancers. Assay used: immunoSEQ multiplex PCR; TCRdb lists only in-frame clones, some missing. In the table there are roughly 67,000 clones, around nine tenths of which are singletons. This specimen consisted of CD4+ or CD8+ T cells sorted from blood, obtained in a trial of the OX40 agonist ivuxolimab. Receptors were obtained from an adult with an advanced solid tumor such as melanoma, head and neck, liver or kidney cancer. Each CDR3 is given with its conserved first and last residue. A D gene is named only where the DNA matches it firmly. The size of a clone is reported for some rows only, either as once, few or many, or as a class for expanded clones.

d_call: TRBD1; clone_size: .; v_call: TRBV19; j_call: TRBJ2-5; cdr3_aa: CATRGKQGIGETQYF; cdr3_nt: TGTGCCACCCGAGGGAAACAGGGGATTGGAGAGACCCAGTACTTC
d_call: .; clone_size: .; v_call: TRBV6-4; j_call: TRBJ2-1; cdr3_aa: CASSPQGGTYNEQFF; cdr3_nt: TGTGCCAGCAGTCCCCAGGGGGGTACCTACAATGAGCAGTTCTTC
d_call: .; clone_size: once; v_call: TRBV7-9; j_call: TRBJ2-2; cdr3_aa: CASSLASSSYTGELFF; cdr3_nt: TGTGCCAGCAGCTTAGCCTCATCTTCCTACACCGGGGAGCTGTTTTTT
d_call: .; clone_size: .; v_call: TRBV5-1; j_call: TRBJ2-1; cdr3_aa: CASSSDTGSSYNEQFF; cdr3_nt: TGCGCCAGCAGCTCGGATACAGGGAGCTCCTACAATGAGCAGTTCTTC
d_call: TRBD1; clone_size: .; v_call: TRBV5-1; j_call: TRBJ2-1; cdr3_aa: CASRLGQGNYNEQFF; cdr3_nt: TGCGCCAGCAGATTAGGACAGGGTAATTACAATGAGCAGTTCTTC
d_call: .; clone_size: .; v_call: TRBV5-3; j_call: TRBJ2-7; cdr3_aa: CAVRRRGEQYF; cdr3_nt: TGTGCCGTTCGGCGCAGGGGCGAGCAGTACTTC
d_call: .; clone_size: .; v_call: TRBV28; j_call: TRBJ2-5; cdr3_aa: CASSPAGETQYF; cdr3_nt: TGTGCCAGCAGTCCGGCCGGGGAGACCCAGTACTTC
d_call: TRBD1; clone_size: .; v_call: TRBV11-3; j_call: TRBJ2-7; cdr3_aa: CASSGSNSAPTGGSAYEQYF; cdr3_nt: TGTGCCAGCAGCGGATCCAATTCAGCTCCCACAGGGGGCTCCGCCTACGAGCAGTACTTC
d_call: .; clone_size: .; v_call: TRBV5-1; j_call: TRBJ2-3; cdr3_aa: CASRDGGITDTQYF; cdr3_nt: TGCGCCAGCAGGGACGGCGGAATCACAGATACGCAGTATTTT
d_call: TRBD2; clone_size: .; v_call: TRBV5-1; j_call: TRBJ2-3; cdr3_aa: CASSLGTSADTQYF; cdr3_nt: TGCGCCAGCAGCCTCGGGACTAGCGCAGATACGCAGTATTTT
d_call: TRBD2; clone_size: .; v_call: TRBV11-2; j_call: TRBJ2-1; cdr3_aa: CASSPVGGGEQFF; cdr3_nt: TGTGCCAGCAGCCCGGTCGGGGGGGGTGAGCAGTTCTTC
d_call: .; clone_size: few; v_call: TRBV19; j_call: TRBJ1-2; cdr3_aa: CASMDPPYGYTF; cdr3_nt: TGTGCCAGTATGGATCCCCCTTATGGCTACACCTTC
d_call: .; clone_size: .; v_call: TRBV11-2; j_call: TRBJ1-3; cdr3_aa: CASSGNRVPSGNTIYF; cdr3_nt: TGTGCCAGCAGCGGGAACAGGGTCCCCTCTGGAAACACCATATATTTT
d_call: .; clone_size: .; v_call: TRBV7-9; j_call: TRBJ2-7; cdr3_aa: CASSPGGFWENEQYF; cdr3_nt: TGTGCCAGCAGCCCGGGGGGCTTTTGGGAAAACGAGCAGTACTTC
d_call: .; clone_size: .; v_call: TRBV10-1; j_call: TRBJ2-1; cdr3_aa: CASSDYVLGNNEQFF; cdr3_nt: TGCGCCAGCAGTGATTATGTCCTGGGAAACAATGAGCAGTTCTTC
d_call: .; clone_size: .; v_call: TRBV4-2; j_call: TRBJ2-7; cdr3_aa: CASSQDRKGHIYEQYF; cdr3_nt: TGTGCCAGCAGCCAAGATAGGAAGGGCCATATCTACGAGCAGTACTTC
d_call: .; clone_size: .; v_call: TRBV4-2; j_call: TRBJ1-4; cdr3_aa: CASSQVGHNEKLFF; cdr3_nt: TGTGCCAGCAGCCAAGTGGGTCATAATGAAAAACTGTTTTTT
d_call: .; clone_size: few; v_call: TRBV6-1; j_call: TRBJ2-5; cdr3_aa: CASSEWRSETQYF; cdr3_nt: TGTGCCAGCAGTGAATGGAGATCCGAGACCCAGTACTTC
d_call: .; clone_size: .; v_call: TRBV4-3; j_call: TRBJ2-7; cdr3_aa: CASSPQGTGGTYEQYF; cdr3_nt: TGCGCCAGCAGCCCTCAGGGGACGGGAGGTACCTACGAGCAGTACTTC
d_call: .; clone_size: few; v_call: TRBV19; j_call: TRBJ1-2; cdr3_aa: CASSLQGFGYGYTF; cdr3_nt: TGTGCCAGTAGTCTACAGGGATTTGGCTATGGCTACACCTTC
d_call: .; clone_size: .; v_call: TRBV7-8; j_call: TRBJ2-1; cdr3_aa: CASSSRLKTRENNEQFF; cdr3_nt: TGTGCCAGCAGCTCGAGACTGAAAACAAGGGAAAACAATGAGCAGTTCTTC
d_call: .; clone_size: .; v_call: TRBV19; j_call: TRBJ1-5; cdr3_aa: CASSTQGRGRQPQHF; cdr3_nt: TGTGCCAGTAGTACCCAAGGACGGGGGCGTCAGCCCCAGCATTTT
d_call: .; clone_size: .; v_call: TRBV2; j_call: TRBJ2-3; cdr3_aa: CASSEYFASTDTQYF; cdr3_nt: TGTGCCAGCAGTGAATACTTCGCTAGCACAGATACGCAGTATTTT
d_call: .; clone_size: .; v_call: TRBV11-3; j_call: TRBJ2-7; cdr3_aa: CASSLDLGTYEQYF; cdr3_nt: TGTGCCAGCAGCTTAGATCTTGGCACCTACGAGCAGTACTTC
d_call: TRBD2; clone_size: .; v_call: TRBV7-2; j_call: TRBJ2-2; cdr3_aa: CASSAGTSGTHTGELFF; cdr3_nt: TGTGCCAGCAGCGCCGGGACTAGCGGGACTCACACCGGGGAGCTGTTTTTT
d_call: .; clone_size: few; v_call: TRBV6-1; j_call: TRBJ2-1; cdr3_aa: CASKGAPSSYNEQFF; cdr3_nt: TGTGCCAGCAAAGGCGCTCCGAGCTCCTACAATGAGCAGTTCTTC
d_call: TRBD2; clone_size: .; v_call: TRBV14; j_call: TRBJ2-7; cdr3_aa: CASSQAASGRWYEQYF; cdr3_nt: TGTGCCAGCAGCCAAGCCGCTAGCGGGAGGTGGTACGAGCAGTACTTC
d_call: TRBD2; clone_size: .; v_call: TRBV29-1; j_call: TRBJ2-1; cdr3_aa: CSVLGGASGINNEQFF; cdr3_nt: TGCAGCGTGCTTGGGGGGGCTAGCGGGATCAACAATGAGCAGTTCTTC
d_call: TRBD2; clone_size: few; v_call: TRBV28; j_call: TRBJ2-7; cdr3_aa: CASTPGTSWYEQYF; cdr3_nt: TGTGCCAGCACCCCCGGGACTAGCTGGTACGAGCAGTACTTC
d_call: .; clone_size: .; v_call: TRBV28; j_call: TRBJ1-4; cdr3_aa: CASSSGLQIYNEKLFF; cdr3_nt: TGTGCCAGCAGTTCGGGGTTACAGATCTATAATGAAAAACTGTTTTTT
d_call: .; clone_size: once; v_call: TRBV9; j_call: TRBJ2-3; cdr3_aa: CASSVRGGLGDTQYF; cdr3_nt: TGTGCCAGCAGCGTAAGAGGAGGTTTGGGGGATACGCAGTATTTT
d_call: .; clone_size: .; v_call: TRBV5-1; j_call: TRBJ2-1; cdr3_aa: CASSLDSYNEQFF; cdr3_nt: TGCGCCAGCAGCTTGGACAGTTACAATGAGCAGTTCTTC
d_call: .; clone_size: .; v_call: TRBV29-1; j_call: TRBJ2-2; cdr3_aa: CSVRQGGNTGELFF; cdr3_nt: TGCAGCGTTCGGCAGGGAGGGAACACCGGGGAGCTGTTTTTT
d_call: .; clone_size: few; v_call: TRBV2; j_call: TRBJ2-2; cdr3_aa: CASGGAGNTGELFF; cdr3_nt: TGTGCCAGTGGCGGGGCAGGGAACACCGGGGAGCTGTTTTTT
d_call: .; clone_size: .; v_call: TRBV4-2; j_call: TRBJ1-1; cdr3_aa: CASSQVTGGTEAFF; cdr3_nt: TGTGCCAGCAGCCAAGTGACGGGTGGTACTGAAGCTTTCTTT
d_call: .; clone_size: .; v_call: TRBV28; j_call: TRBJ1-6; cdr3_aa: CASKGGSSPLHF; cdr3_nt: TGTGCCAGCAAGGGGGGGAGTTCACCCCTCCACTTT
d_call: .; clone_size: .; v_call: TRBV5-6; j_call: TRBJ1-3; cdr3_aa: CASSSRQGDIGNTIYF; cdr3_nt: TGTGCCAGCAGCTCCCGGCAAGGGGATATTGGAAACACCATATATTTT
d_call: .; clone_size: .; v_call: TRBV7-8; j_call: TRBJ2-5; cdr3_aa: CASSLAHGGPGETQYF; cdr3_nt: TGTGCCAGCAGCTTAGCACATGGCGGGCCAGGGGAGACCCAGTACTTC
d_call: .; clone_size: .; v_call: TRBV29-1; j_call: TRBJ1-2; cdr3_aa: CSVPRGMEEGYTF; cdr3_nt: TGCAGCGTCCCTCGGGGGATGGAGGAGGGCTACACCTTC
d_call: .; clone_size: .; v_call: TRBV6-6; j_call: TRBJ1-1; cdr3_aa: CASSYPSTGAFF; cdr3_nt: TGTGCCAGCAGTTACCCCAGTACAGGAGCTTTCTTT
d_call: TRBD2; clone_size: .; v_call: TRBV6-5; j_call: TRBJ2-2; cdr3_aa: CASSRLAPYTGELFF; cdr3_nt: TGTGCCAGCAGTCGACTAGCTCCCTACACCGGGGAGCTGTTTTTT
d_call: .; clone_size: .; v_call: TRBV9; j_call: TRBJ1-2; cdr3_aa: CASSVVGRLGAGYTF; cdr3_nt: TGTGCCAGCAGCGTAGTTGGCCGATTAGGGGCCGGCTACACCTTC
d_call: .; clone_size: .; v_call: TRBV29-1; j_call: TRBJ1-5; cdr3_aa: CSARDTNQPQHF; cdr3_nt: TGCAGCGCCAGAGACACTAATCAGCCCCAGCATTTT
d_call: .; clone_size: .; v_call: TRBV7-9; j_call: TRBJ2-5; cdr3_aa: CASITPPQETQYF; cdr3_nt: TGTGCCAGCATCACCCCCCCCCAAGAGACCCAGTACTTC
d_call: TRBD2; clone_size: .; v_call: TRBV7-8; j_call: TRBJ2-1; cdr3_aa: CASSLAIASGYNEQFF; cdr3_nt: TGTGCCAGCAGCTTAGCGATTGCTAGCGGTTACAATGAGCAGTTCTTC
d_call: .; clone_size: once; v_call: TRBV5-6; j_call: TRBJ1-2; cdr3_aa: CASSPTSQNGYTF; cdr3_nt: TGTGCCAGCAGCCCTACCAGTCAGAATGGCTACACCTTC
d_call: .; clone_size: .; v_call: TRBV5-1; j_call: TRBJ2-2; cdr3_aa: CASSLLVFGTGELFF; cdr3_nt: TGCGCCAGCAGCCTCTTGGTCTTCGGCACCGGGGAGCTGTTTTTT
d_call: TRBD2; clone_size: .; v_call: TRBV25-1; j_call: TRBJ2-1; cdr3_aa: CASRDSGINEQFF; cdr3_nt: TGTGCCAGCAGAGATAGCGGGATCAATGAGCAGTTCTTC
d_call: .; clone_size: .; v_call: TRBV5-1; j_call: TRBJ1-5; cdr3_aa: CASSLDSVGNQPQHF; cdr3_nt: TGCGCCAGCAGCTTGGACAGCGTCGGCAATCAGCCCCAGCATTTT
d_call: .; clone_size: .; v_call: TRBV9; j_call: TRBJ2-7; cdr3_aa: CASSPTAHIPLDYEQYF; cdr3_nt: TGTGCCAGCAGCCCCACTGCTCACATCCCCTTGGACTACGAGCAGTACTTC
d_call: .; clone_size: .; v_call: TRBV5-4; j_call: TRBJ2-5; cdr3_aa: CASSLGGEETQYF; cdr3_nt: TGTGCCAGCAGCTTAGGGGGGGAAGAGACCCAGTACTTC
d_call: .; clone_size: .; v_call: TRBV19; j_call: TRBJ2-2; cdr3_aa: CASRSWSAGGELFF; cdr3_nt: TGTGCCAGTAGATCGTGGTCCGCGGGCGGGGAGCTGTTTTTT
d_call: .; clone_size: .; v_call: TRBV5-8; j_call: TRBJ2-1; cdr3_aa: CASSLQGMSYNEQFF; cdr3_nt: TGTGCCAGCAGCTTGCAGGGGATGTCCTACAATGAGCAGTTCTTC
d_call: TRBD1; clone_size: few; v_call: TRBV9; j_call: TRBJ2-1; cdr3_aa: CASSGGTGFFGYNEQFF; cdr3_nt: TGTGCCAGCAGCGGTGGGACAGGGTTTTTCGGATACAATGAGCAGTTCTTC
d_call: .; clone_size: .; v_call: TRBV11-2; j_call: TRBJ1-4; cdr3_aa: CASSLAPGGVANEKLFF; cdr3_nt: TGTGCCAGCAGCTTAGCTCCGGGAGGGGTTGCTAATGAAAAACTGTTTTTT
d_call: .; clone_size: .; v_call: TRBV6-1; j_call: TRBJ1-4; cdr3_aa: CASSERAGGGKLFF; cdr3_nt: TGTGCCAGCAGTGAAAGAGCTGGCGGTGGAAAACTGTTTTTT
d_call: TRBD1; clone_size: .; v_call: TRBV18; j_call: TRBJ1-1; cdr3_aa: CASSRRGHFTEAFF; cdr3_nt: TGTGCCAGCTCACGAAGGGGGCACTTCACTGAAGCTTTCTTT
d_call: TRBD2; clone_size: .; v_call: TRBV7-8; j_call: TRBJ2-2; cdr3_aa: CASSPPGRETNTGELFF; cdr3_nt: TGTGCCAGCAGCCCCCCTGGGCGGGAGACGAACACCGGGGAGCTGTTTTTT
d_call: .; clone_size: .; v_call: TRBV2; j_call: TRBJ2-7; cdr3_aa: CANQKDRVAEGEQYF; cdr3_nt: TGTGCCAACCAAAAAGACCGGGTAGCGGAGGGCGAGCAGTACTTC
d_call: .; clone_size: .; v_call: TRBV7-8; j_call: TRBJ2-7; cdr3_aa: CASSLDSWSYEQYF; cdr3_nt: TGTGCCAGCAGCTTAGATAGCTGGAGTTACGAGCAGTACTTC